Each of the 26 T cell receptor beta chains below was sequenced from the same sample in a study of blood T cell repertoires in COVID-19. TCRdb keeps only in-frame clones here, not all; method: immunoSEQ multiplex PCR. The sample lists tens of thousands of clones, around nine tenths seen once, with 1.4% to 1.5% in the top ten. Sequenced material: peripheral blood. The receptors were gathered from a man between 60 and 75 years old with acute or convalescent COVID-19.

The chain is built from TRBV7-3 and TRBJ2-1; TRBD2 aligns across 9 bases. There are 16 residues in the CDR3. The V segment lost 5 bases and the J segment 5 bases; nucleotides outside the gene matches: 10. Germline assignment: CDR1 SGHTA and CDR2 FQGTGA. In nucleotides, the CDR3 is TGTGCCAGCAGCCGGGCCAGAGCGGGGGGACACAATGAGCAGTTCTTC. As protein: CASSRARAGGHNEQFF. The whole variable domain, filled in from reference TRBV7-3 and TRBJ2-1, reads GAGVSQTPSNKVTEKGKYVELRCDPISGHTALYWYRQSLGQGPEFLIYFQGTGAADDSGLPNDRFFAVRPEGSVSTLKIQRTERGDSAVYLCASSRARAGGHNEQFFGPGTRLTVL.

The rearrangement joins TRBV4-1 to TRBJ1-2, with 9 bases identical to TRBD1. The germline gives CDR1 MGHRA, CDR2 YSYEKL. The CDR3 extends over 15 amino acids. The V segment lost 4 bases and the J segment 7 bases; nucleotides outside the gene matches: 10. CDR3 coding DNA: TGCGCCAGCAGCCCGGGGACAGGGTCAATTCTTGGCTACACCTTC. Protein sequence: CASSPGTGSILGYTF.

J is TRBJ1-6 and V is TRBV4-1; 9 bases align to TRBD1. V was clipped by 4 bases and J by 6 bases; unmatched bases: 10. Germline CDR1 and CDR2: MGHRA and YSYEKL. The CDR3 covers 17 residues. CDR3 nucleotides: TGCGCCAGCAGCCCTGAAACCGGGACAGGGATTAATTCACCCCTCCACTTT. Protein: CASSPETGTGINSPLHF.

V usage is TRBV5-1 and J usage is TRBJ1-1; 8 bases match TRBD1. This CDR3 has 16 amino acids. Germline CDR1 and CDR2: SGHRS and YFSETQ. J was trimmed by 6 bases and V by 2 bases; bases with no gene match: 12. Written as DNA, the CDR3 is TGCGCCAGCAGCTTCCGTCGACAGGGGCAAGCGGCTGAAGCTTTCTTT. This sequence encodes CASSFRRQGQAAEAFF.

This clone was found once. This CDR3 reads CASSQGLAGDARGTQYF. The CDR3 bases are TGTGCCAGCAGCCAAGGACTAGCGGGGGATGCAAGAGGGACCCAGTACTTC. The V call is TRBV3-1 (or the pseudogene TRBV3-2), the J call TRBJ2-5, with 12 bases matching TRBD2. In germline, CDR1 is LGHDT, CDR2 YNNKEL (reference sequence). This CDR3 spans 17 amino acids. V lost 1 base, J lost 7 bases, and 10 bases stayed unmatched.

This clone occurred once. The CDR3 coding sequence is TGTGCCAGCTCACCGACGGGGGGGGCAGATACGCAGTATTTT. This encodes CASSPTGGADTQYF. This chain uses TRBV18 with TRBJ2-3, with 8 bases aligning to TRBD2. From germline, CDR1 is KGHSH and CDR2 LQKENI. The CDR3 is made up of 14 amino acids. The junction had 3 bases not matched to a gene; V was cut back by 3 bases and J by 4 bases.

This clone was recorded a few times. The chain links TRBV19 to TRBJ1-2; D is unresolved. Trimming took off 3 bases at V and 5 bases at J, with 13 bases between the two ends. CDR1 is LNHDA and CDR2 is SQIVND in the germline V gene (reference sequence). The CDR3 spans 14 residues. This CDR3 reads CASSISPGFYGYTF. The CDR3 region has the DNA TGTGCCAGTAGTATTAGCCCCGGATTTTATGGCTACACCTTC.

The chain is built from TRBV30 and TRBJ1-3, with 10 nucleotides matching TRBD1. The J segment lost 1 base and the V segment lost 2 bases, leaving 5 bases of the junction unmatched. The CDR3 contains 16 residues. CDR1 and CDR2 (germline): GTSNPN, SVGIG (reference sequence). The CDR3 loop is CAWSSGQGFSGNTIYF. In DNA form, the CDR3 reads TGTGCCTGGAGTTCGGGACAGGGGTTTTCTGGAAACACCATATATTTT.

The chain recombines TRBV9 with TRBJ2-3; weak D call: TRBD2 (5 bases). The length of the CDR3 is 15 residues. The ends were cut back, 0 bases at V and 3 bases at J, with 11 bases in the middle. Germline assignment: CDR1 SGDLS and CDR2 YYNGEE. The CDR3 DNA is TGTGCCAGCAGCGTAGATGGCGGGTCGACAGATACGCAGTATTTT. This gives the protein CASSVDGGSTDTQYF.

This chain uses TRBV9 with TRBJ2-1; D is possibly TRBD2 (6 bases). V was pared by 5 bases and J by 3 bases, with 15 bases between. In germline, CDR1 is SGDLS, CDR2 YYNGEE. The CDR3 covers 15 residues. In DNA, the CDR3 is TGTGCCAGCAGTACGGAGGGATTCAACTACAATGAGCAGTTCTTC. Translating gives CASSTEGFNYNEQFF. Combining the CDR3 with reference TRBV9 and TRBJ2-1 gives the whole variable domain DSGVTQTPKHLITATGQRVTLRCSPRSGDLSVYWYQQSLDQGLQFLIQYYNGEERAKGNILERFSAQQFPDLHSELNLSSLELGDSALYFCASSTEGFNYNEQFFGPGTRLTVL.

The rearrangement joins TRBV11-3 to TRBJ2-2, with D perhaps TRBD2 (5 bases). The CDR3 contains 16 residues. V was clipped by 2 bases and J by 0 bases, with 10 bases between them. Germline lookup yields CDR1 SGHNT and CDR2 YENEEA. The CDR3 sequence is CASSLRPGSNTGELFF. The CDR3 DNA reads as TGTGCCAGCAGCTTACGCCCGGGATCGAACACCGGGGAGCTGTTTTTT.

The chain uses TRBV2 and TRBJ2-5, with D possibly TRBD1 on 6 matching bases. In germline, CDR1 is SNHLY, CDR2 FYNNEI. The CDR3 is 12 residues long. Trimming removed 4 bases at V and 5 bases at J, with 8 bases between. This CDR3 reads CASSGQGETQYF. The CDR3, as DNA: TGTGCCAGCAGTGGGCAGGGGGAGACCCAGTACTTC.

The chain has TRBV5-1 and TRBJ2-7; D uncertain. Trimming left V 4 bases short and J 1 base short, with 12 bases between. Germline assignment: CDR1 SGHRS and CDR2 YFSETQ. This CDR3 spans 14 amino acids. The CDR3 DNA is TGCGCCAGCAGCACCACCCACGGGTCCTACGAGCAGTACTTC. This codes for CASSTTHGSYEQYF.

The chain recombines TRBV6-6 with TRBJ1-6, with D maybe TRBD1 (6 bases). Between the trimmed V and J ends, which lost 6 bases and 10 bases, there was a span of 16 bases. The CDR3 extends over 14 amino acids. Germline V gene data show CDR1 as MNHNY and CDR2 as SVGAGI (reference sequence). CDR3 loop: CASSQDRRNSPLHF. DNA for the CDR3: TGTGCCAGCAGCCAGGACAGACGCAACTCACCCCTCCACTTT.

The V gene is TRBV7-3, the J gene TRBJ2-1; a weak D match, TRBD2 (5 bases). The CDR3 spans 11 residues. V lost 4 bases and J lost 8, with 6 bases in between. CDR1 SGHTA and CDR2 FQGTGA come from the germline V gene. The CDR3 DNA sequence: TGTGCCAGCAGCTCGCGGGATGAGCAGTTCTTC. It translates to CASSSRDEQFF.

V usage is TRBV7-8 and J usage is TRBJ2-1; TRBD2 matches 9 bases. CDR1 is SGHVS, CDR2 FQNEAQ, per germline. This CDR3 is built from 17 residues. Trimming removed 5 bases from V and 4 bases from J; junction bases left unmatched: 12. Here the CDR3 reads CASSPRSRLADYNEQFF. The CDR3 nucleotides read TGTGCCAGCAGCCCCAGGTCGAGACTAGCGGATTACAATGAGCAGTTCTTC.

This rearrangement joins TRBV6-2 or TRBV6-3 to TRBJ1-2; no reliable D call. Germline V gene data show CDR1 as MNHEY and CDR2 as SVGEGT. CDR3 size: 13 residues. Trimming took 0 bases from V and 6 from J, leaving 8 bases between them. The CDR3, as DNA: TGTGCCAGCAGTTACTCATGGGCAGATGGCTACACCTTC. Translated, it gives CASSYSWADGYTF.

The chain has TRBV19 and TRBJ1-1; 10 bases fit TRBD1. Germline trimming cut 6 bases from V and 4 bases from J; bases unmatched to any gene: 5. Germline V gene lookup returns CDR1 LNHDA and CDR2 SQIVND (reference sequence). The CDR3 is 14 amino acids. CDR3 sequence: CASSDRGQGTEAFF. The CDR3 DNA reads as TGTGCCAGTAGCGACAGGGGGCAGGGCACTGAAGCTTTCTTT.

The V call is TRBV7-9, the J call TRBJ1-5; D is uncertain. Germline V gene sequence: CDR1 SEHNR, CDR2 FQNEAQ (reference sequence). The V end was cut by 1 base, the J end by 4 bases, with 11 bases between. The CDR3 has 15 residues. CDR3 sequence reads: CASSLGPQRNQPQHF. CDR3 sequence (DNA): TGTGCCAGCAGCTTAGGACCACAGCGGAATCAGCCCCAGCATTTT.

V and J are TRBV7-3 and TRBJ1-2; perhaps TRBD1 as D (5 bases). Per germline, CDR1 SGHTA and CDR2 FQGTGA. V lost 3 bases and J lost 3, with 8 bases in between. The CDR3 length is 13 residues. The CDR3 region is CASSLGDYYGYTF. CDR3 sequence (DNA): TGTGCCAGCAGCTTGGGGGACTACTATGGCTACACCTTC.

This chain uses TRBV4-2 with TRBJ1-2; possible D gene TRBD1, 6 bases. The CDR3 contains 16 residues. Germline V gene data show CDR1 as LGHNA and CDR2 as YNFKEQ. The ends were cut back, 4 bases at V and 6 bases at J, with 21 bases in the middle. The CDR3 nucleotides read TGTGCCAGCAGCCGCGGGAGACAGGCCATTCCTCATGGCTACACCTTC. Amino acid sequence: CASSRGRQAIPHGYTF.

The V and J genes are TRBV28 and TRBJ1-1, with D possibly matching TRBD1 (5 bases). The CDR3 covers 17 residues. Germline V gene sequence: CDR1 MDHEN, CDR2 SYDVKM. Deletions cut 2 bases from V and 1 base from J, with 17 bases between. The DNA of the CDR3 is TGTGCCAGCAGTTTAGGAAGGGAGGGGAGGAGGAACACTGAAGCTTTCTTT. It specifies CASSLGREGRRNTEAFF.

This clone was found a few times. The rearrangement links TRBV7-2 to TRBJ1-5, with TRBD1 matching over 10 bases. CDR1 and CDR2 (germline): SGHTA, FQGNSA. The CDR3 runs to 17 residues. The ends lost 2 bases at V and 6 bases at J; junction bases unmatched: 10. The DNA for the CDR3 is TGTGCCAGCAGCTTAATCGGACAGGGGGTAAGGGGTCAGCCCCAGCATTTT. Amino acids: CASSLIGQGVRGQPQHF.

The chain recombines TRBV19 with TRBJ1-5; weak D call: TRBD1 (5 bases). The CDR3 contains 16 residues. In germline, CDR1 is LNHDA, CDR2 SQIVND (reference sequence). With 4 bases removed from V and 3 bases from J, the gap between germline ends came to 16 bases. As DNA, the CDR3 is TGTGCCAGTAGTAATCCTCCGGGGGTCGTCAATCAGCCCCAGCATTTT. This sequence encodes CASSNPPGVVNQPQHF.

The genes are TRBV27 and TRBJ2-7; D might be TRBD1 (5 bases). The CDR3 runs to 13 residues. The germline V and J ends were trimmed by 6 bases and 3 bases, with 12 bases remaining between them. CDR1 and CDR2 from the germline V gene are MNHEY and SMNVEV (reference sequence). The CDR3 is CASSPRQSYEQYF. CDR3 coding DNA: TGTGCCAGCAGCCCCCGACAGAGCTACGAGCAGTACTTC.

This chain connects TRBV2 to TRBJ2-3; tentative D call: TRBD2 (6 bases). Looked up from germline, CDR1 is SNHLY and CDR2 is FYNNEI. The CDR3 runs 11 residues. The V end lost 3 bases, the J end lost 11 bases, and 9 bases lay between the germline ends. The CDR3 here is CASSDRGRQYF. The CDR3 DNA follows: TGTGCCAGCAGTGACCGGGGGAGGCAGTATTTT.